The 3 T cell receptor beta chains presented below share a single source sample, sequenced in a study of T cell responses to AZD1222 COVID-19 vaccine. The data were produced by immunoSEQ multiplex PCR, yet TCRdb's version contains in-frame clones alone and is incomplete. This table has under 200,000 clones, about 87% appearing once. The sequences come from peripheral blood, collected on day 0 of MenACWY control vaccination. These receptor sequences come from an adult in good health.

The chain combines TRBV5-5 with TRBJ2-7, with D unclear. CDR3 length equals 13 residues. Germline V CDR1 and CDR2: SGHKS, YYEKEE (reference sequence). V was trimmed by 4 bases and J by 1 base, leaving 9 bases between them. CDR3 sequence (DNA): TGTGCCAGCAGCGGCACGTTATCCTACGAGCAGTACTTC. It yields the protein CASSGTLSYEQYF.

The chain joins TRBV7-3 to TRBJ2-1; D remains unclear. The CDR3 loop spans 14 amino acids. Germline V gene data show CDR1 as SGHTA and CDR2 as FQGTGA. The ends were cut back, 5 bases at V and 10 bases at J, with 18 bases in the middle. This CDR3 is CASSREGRTTEQFF. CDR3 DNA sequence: TGTGCCAGCAGCCGTGAAGGACGGACCACCGAGCAGTTCTTC.

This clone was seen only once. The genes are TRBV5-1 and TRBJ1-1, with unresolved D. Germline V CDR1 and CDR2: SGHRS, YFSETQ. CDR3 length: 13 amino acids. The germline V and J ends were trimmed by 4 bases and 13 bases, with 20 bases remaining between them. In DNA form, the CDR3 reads TGCGCCAGCAGCCCCGATTTGAAGGGCGATGGTTTCTTT. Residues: CASSPDLKGDGFF.